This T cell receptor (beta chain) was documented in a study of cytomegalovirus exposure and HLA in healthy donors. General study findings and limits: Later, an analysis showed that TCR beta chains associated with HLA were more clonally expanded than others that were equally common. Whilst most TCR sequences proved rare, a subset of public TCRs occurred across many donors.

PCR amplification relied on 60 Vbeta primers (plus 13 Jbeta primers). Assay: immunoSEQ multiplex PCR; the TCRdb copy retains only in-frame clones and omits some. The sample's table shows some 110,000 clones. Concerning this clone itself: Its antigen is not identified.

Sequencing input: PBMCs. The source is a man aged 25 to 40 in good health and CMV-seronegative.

CDR3 bases: TGTGCCAGCAGTTACTCCCCCGCTAGCGGCAATGAGCAGTTCTTC. Its protein is CASSYSPASGNEQFF. The V call is TRBV6-5, the J call TRBJ2-1; the match to TRBD2 covers 7 bases. Per the germline V gene, CDR1 is MNHEY and CDR2 is SVGAGI. V was pared by 0 bases and J by 6 bases, with 5 bases of the junction left unmatched. There are 15 residues in the CDR3.